This T cell receptor (beta chain) was captured by sequencing in a study of blood T cell repertoires in COVID-19. Across the whole study: In each case, the material was cDNA or gDNA derived from T cells, B-cell-depleted T cells, or PBMCs.

The authors' processing: Quantification of nucleated cells was approximated via reference gene primer amplification. This table comes from immunoSEQ multiplex PCR, and its TCRdb copy is limited to in-frame clones, with some not included. Clonal size and the V and J genes are those of that table, whereas D and trimming came from the DNA. Found here are 250,000 or so clones, 75% to 85% of them singletons; the top ten hold more than 5.5%. This clone was observed a handful of times. The CDR3 is 13 residues long. Trimming stripped 1 base from V and 5 bases from J, with 8 bases between. Germline CDR1 and CDR2: KGHSH and LQKENI.

The V call is TRBV18, the J call TRBJ2-5; D not resolved. Sequenced material: peripheral blood. The TCR originated in a human donor in a cohort sampled during active COVID-19. CDR3 sequence reads: CASSPLQTETQYF. CDR3 nucleotides: TGTGCCAGCTCACCACTACAGACGGAGACCCAGTACTTC. Complete variable domain (other parts from reference TRBV18 and TRBJ2-5): NAGVMQNPRHLVRRRGQEARLRCSPMKGHSHVYWYRQLPEEGLKFMVYLQKENIIDESGMPKERFSAEFPKEGPSILRIQQVVRGDSAAYFCASSPLQTETQYFGPGTRLLVL.